Presented here are 29 T cell receptor beta chains from one specimen sequenced in a study of blood T cell repertoires in COVID-19. Here immunoSEQ multiplex PCR was the method, and the copy in TCRdb shows in-frame clones only, minus some. In the table there are over 300,000 clones, 80% to 90% of which are singletons. Material: PBMCs or T cells enriched from blood (not recorded which). Every receptor here comes from a woman younger than 30 who had recovered from COVID-19.

The J gene is TRBJ2-5, the V gene TRBV29-1; 9 bases are shared with TRBD1. Germline lookup yields CDR1 SQVTM and CDR2 ANQGSEA. The V and J ends lost 3 bases and 4 bases, in that order; junction bases with no gene match: 9. The length of the CDR3 is 15 residues. This CDR3 is CSVDRGQGRGETQYF. The CDR3 nucleotides read TGCAGCGTTGATAGAGGACAGGGGAGAGGAGAGACCCAGTACTTC.

This clone appeared once. The V and J genes are TRBV5-5 and TRBJ1-1; no reliable D call. This CDR3 region has 11 residues. Germline assignment: CDR1 SGHKS and CDR2 YYEKEE (reference sequence). V was clipped by 6 bases and J by 1 base, with 4 bases between them. CDR3: CASTKNTEAFF. DNA for the CDR3: TGTGCCAGCACCAAGAACACTGAAGCTTTCTTT.

This chain uses TRBV12-3 or TRBV12-4 with TRBJ1-2, with a tentative D call TRBD1 (5 bases). The V end lost 4 bases, the J end lost 7 bases, and 13 bases lay between the germline ends. The CDR3 consists of 13 residues. CDR3 in DNA: TGTGCCAGCAGTTCCTGGGGGGAACGTGGCTACACCTTC. Residues: CASSSWGERGYTF.

This clone appeared once. J is TRBJ2-7 and V is TRBV18, with 7 nucleotides matching TRBD1. CDR3 length: 15 amino acids. Germline trimming cut 5 bases from V and 2 bases from J; bases unmatched to any gene: 9. From germline, CDR1 is KGHSH and CDR2 LQKENI. The CDR3 DNA follows: TGTGCCAGCTCATCTCCATCGGGACAGACCTACGAGCAGTACTTC. It specifies CASSSPSGQTYEQYF.

V gene TRBV19 combines with J gene TRBJ2-5, with 13 bases that match TRBD2. This CDR3 region has 21 residues. V was pared by 3 bases and J by 2 bases, with 18 bases of the junction left unmatched. Germline loops: CDR1 LNHDA, CDR2 SQIVND (reference sequence). CDR3 sequence reads: CASSMRTSGRNWIGLQETQYF. The CDR3 nucleotides are TGTGCCAGTAGTATGCGGACTAGCGGGAGAAATTGGATTGGCCTTCAAGAGACCCAGTACTTC.

The rearrangement joins TRBV30 to TRBJ2-5, with D tentatively TRBD2 (5 bases). The V end was cut by 0 bases, the J end by 5 bases, with 7 bases between. CDR3 length equals 12 residues. The germline V gene has CDR1 GTSNPN and CDR2 SVGIG (reference sequence). The CDR3 loop is CAWSVSGETQYF. The CDR3 DNA reads as TGTGCCTGGAGTGTTTCGGGGGAGACCCAGTACTTC.

This chain connects TRBV6-5 to TRBJ1-2; TRBD1 matches 8 bases. CDR3 length: 16 amino acids. The J segment lost 8 bases and the V segment lost 4 bases, leaving 15 bases of the junction unmatched. Germline CDR1 and CDR2: MNHEY and SVGAGI. The CDR3 spells CASSSRQGHGIDGYTF. The CDR3 bases are TGTGCCAGCAGTTCCCGACAGGGGCATGGAATCGACGGCTACACCTTC.

The genes are TRBV24-1 and TRBJ2-5; TRBD2 agrees at 8 bases. The CDR3 runs to 15 residues. The trim removed 3 bases at V and 2 bases at J, leaving 4 bases unmatched. CDR1 KGHDR and CDR2 SFDVKD come from the germline V gene. Written as DNA, the CDR3 is TGTGCCACCAGTGATCCGGGACTAGGGCAAGAGACCCAGTACTTC. It translates to CATSDPGLGQETQYF.

The chain has TRBV30 and TRBJ2-7; tentatively, D is TRBD1 (6 bases). Trimming shortened V by 5 bases and J by 4 bases, and 12 bases separated the two germline ends. There are 12 residues in the CDR3. Germline-derived CDR1 and CDR2 are GTSNPN and SVGIG (reference sequence). The CDR3 loop is CAWAPQGYEQYF. In DNA form, the CDR3 reads TGTGCCTGGGCTCCACAGGGTTACGAGCAGTACTTC.

This chain connects TRBV19 to TRBJ1-5; TRBD1 might be the D (5 bases). The ends were cut back, 3 bases at V and 3 bases at J, with 9 bases in the middle. Germline CDR1 reads LNHDA; CDR2 reads SQIVND (reference sequence). This CDR3 region has 14 residues. CDR3 bases: TGTGCCAGTAGTATCCCAGGGTCCAATCAGCCCCAGCATTTT. Amino acid sequence: CASSIPGSNQPQHF.

This clone was seen just once. This chain's CDR3 is CASRAGSNEAFF. CDR3 coding DNA: TGCGCCAGCAGGGCAGGGTCGAATGAAGCTTTCTTT. V and J are TRBV5-1 and TRBJ1-1, with D possibly matching TRBD1 (5 bases). This CDR3 comprises 12 residues. V lost 5 bases to trimming and J lost 7 bases, with 12 bases between them. In germline, CDR1 is SGHRS, CDR2 YFSETQ.

This sequence joins TRBV18 and TRBJ1-6, with D maybe TRBD1 (5 bases). The CDR3 sequence is 14 residues long. Trimming cost V 3 bases and J 10 bases, with 13 bases left between them. Germline V gene data show CDR1 as KGHSH and CDR2 as LQKENI. The CDR3 protein is CASSPGGRNSPLHF. CDR3 nucleotides: TGTGCCAGCTCACCCGGGGGGAGGAACTCACCCCTCCACTTT.

Only one count was recorded for this clone. The gene calls are TRBV30 and TRBJ1-1; possibly TRBD1 for D (5 bases). This CDR3 region has 13 residues. V shed 5 bases and J shed 7 bases, with 17 bases lying between them. Germline CDR1 reads GTSNPN; CDR2 reads SVGIG (reference sequence). CDR3 nucleotides: TGTGCCTGGGACCCGGGGACTAATTTTGAAGCTTTCTTT. It codes for CAWDPGTNFEAFF.

This sequence joins TRBV18 and TRBJ1-1, with 7 positions matching TRBD1. V lost 3 bases and J lost 11; bases outside the gene matches: 6. Per germline, CDR1 KGHSH and CDR2 LQKENI. CDR3 length: 12 amino acids. The CDR3 sequence: CASSPRGGGAFF. The CDR3 region has the DNA TGTGCCAGCTCACCCCGAGGGGGCGGGGCTTTCTTT.

The rearrangement joins TRBV24-1 to TRBJ2-1, with 8 bases aligning to TRBD2. The CDR3 loop spans 17 amino acids. Trimming removed 1 base from V and 0 bases from J; junction bases left unmatched: 4. From germline, CDR1 is KGHDR and CDR2 SFDVKD. The CDR3 reads CATSDFPSGSSYNEQFF. The CDR3 nucleotides are TGTGCCACCAGTGATTTTCCGAGCGGGAGCTCCTACAATGAGCAGTTCTTC.

This sequence joins TRBV3-1 (or the pseudogene TRBV3-2) and TRBJ2-7; 15 bases align to TRBD2. Trimming removed 0 bases from V and 5 bases from J; junction bases left unmatched: 11. The CDR3 consists of 19 residues. CDR1 is LGHDT, CDR2 YNNKEL, per germline (reference sequence). The CDR3 DNA reads TGTGCCAGCAGCCAAGATATGCAGGGACTAGCGGGAGGTGCCCACGAGCAGTACTTC. Translated: CASSQDMQGLAGGAHEQYF.

A single count supports this clone. The chain joins TRBV27 to TRBJ2-7; a possible D gene is TRBD2 (5 bases). The CDR3 has 15 residues. V was clipped by 2 bases and J by 2 bases, with 13 bases between them. The germline CDR1 and CDR2 sequences are MNHEY and SMNVEV (reference sequence). In nucleotides, the CDR3 is TGTGCCAGCAGTTTAACATCCAGCGGAACCTACGAGCAGTACTTC. This translates into CASSLTSSGTYEQYF.

The gene calls are TRBV19 and TRBJ1-1; D may be TRBD1 (5 bases). This CDR3 is built from 12 residues. CDR1 LNHDA and CDR2 SQIVND come from the germline V gene (reference sequence). The V end was cut by 3 bases, the J end by 7 bases, with 9 bases between. The CDR3 DNA is TGTGCCAGTAGTATGGGGCTCGGTGAAGCTTTCTTT. It yields the protein CASSMGLGEAFF.

The rearrangement joins TRBV28 to TRBJ2-6, with no clear D. CDR3 length equals 15 residues. Trimming left V 6 bases short and J 0 bases short, with 9 bases between. Germline V gives CDR1 MDHEN, CDR2 SYDVKM. This chain's CDR3 is CASRPHRSGANVLTF. The CDR3 DNA reads as TGTGCCAGCAGACCACATCGCTCTGGGGCCAACGTCCTGACTTTC.

The rearrangement links TRBV6-5 to TRBJ1-1; no definite D call. The V gene's germline CDR1 is MNHEY and CDR2 SVGAGI. The CDR3 spans 16 residues. V was cut by 0 bases and J by 5 bases, with 16 bases left in between. The CDR3 region has the DNA TGTGCCAGCAGTTACTCCTTCACAGCGGTGGGGACTGAAGCTTTCTTT. This translates into CASSYSFTAVGTEAFF.

The chain carries TRBV3-1 (or the pseudogene TRBV3-2) and TRBJ1-6, with D uncertain. Germline V CDR1 and CDR2: LGHDT, YNNKEL (reference sequence). CDR3 length: 16 amino acids. Trimming removed 1 base from V and 7 bases from J, with 14 bases in between. The CDR3, as DNA: TGTGCCAGCAGCCAAGGTCTCGGCGGACTGAATTCACCCCTCCACTTT. Translated, it gives CASSQGLGGLNSPLHF.

The V and J genes are TRBV30 and TRBJ2-5; D is unresolved. The CDR3 has 10 residues. Germline assignment: CDR1 GTSNPN and CDR2 SVGIG (reference sequence). Trimming took off 2 bases at V and 7 bases at J, with 5 bases between the two ends. CDR3 amino acids: CAWSLGTQYF. CDR3 sequence (DNA): TGTGCCTGGAGTCTAGGGACCCAGTACTTC.

The chain has TRBV3-1 (or the pseudogene TRBV3-2) and TRBJ2-5, with 8 bases identical to TRBD1. The germline V gene encodes CDR1 LGHDT and CDR2 YNNKEL (reference sequence). V shed 4 bases, J shed 5 bases, and the junction held 12 bases outside the gene matches. CDR3 length: 16 residues. The CDR3 loop is CASSLERRTGWETQYF. The CDR3 nucleotides are TGTGCCAGCAGCCTTGAACGCAGGACAGGGTGGGAGACCCAGTACTTC.

This clone has just one count. V usage is TRBV4-2 and J usage is TRBJ2-2, with 9 bases identical to TRBD1. This CDR3 comprises 17 residues. The V segment lost 4 bases and the J segment 6 bases; nucleotides outside the gene matches: 12. Germline lookup yields CDR1 LGHNA and CDR2 YNFKEQ. DNA for the CDR3: TGTGCCAGCAGCCGAGAGTCCGGGACAGGGTTCTCCGGGGAGCTGTTTTTT. Its protein is CASSRESGTGFSGELFF.

The chain recombines TRBV3-1 (or the pseudogene TRBV3-2) with TRBJ2-7; TRBD1 might be the D (6 bases). Trimming shortened V by 3 bases and J by 0 bases, and 9 bases separated the two germline ends. The CDR3 consists of 14 residues. Germline assignment: CDR1 LGHDT and CDR2 YNNKEL (reference sequence). The CDR3 sequence: CASSQRGSSYEQYF. The CDR3 bases are TGTGCCAGCAGCCAGAGGGGGAGCTCCTACGAGCAGTACTTC.

The CDR3 DNA reads as TGCGCCAGCAGTGATAGTCGGGACTCCTACAATGAGCAGTTCTTC. Protein product: CASSDSRDSYNEQFF. The rearrangement uses TRBV10-1 and TRBJ2-1; tentatively, D is TRBD2 (5 bases). This CDR3 contains 15 residues. V gave up 3 bases and J gave up 0 bases, with 9 bases separating them. Germline V lookup: CDR1 WNHNN, CDR2 SYGVQD (reference sequence).

V usage is TRBV6-5 and J usage is TRBJ1-4, with TRBD1 matching 11 bases. The CDR3 length is 14 residues. Germline trimming cut 10 bases from V and 7 bases from J; bases unmatched to any gene: 8. Per the germline V gene, CDR1 is MNHEY and CDR2 is SVGAGI. Here the CDR3 DNA reads TGTGCCACGAAATCCGGGACAGGGGGTGAAAAACTGTTTTTT. Translation: CATKSGTGGEKLFF.

The chain carries TRBV7-6 and TRBJ2-5, with 8 bases identical to TRBD2. The CDR3 length is 16 residues. Trimming took 2 bases from V and 4 from J; bases not matched to a gene: 9. Germline values: CDR1 SGHVS, CDR2 FNYEAQ. This CDR3 reads CASSLRERAGVETQYF. In DNA, the CDR3 is TGTGCCAGCAGCTTAAGGGAGCGAGCGGGGGTAGAGACCCAGTACTTC.

The chain uses TRBV9 and TRBJ1-5, with D possibly TRBD1 on 5 matching bases. This CDR3 spans 14 amino acids. Germline assignment: CDR1 SGDLS and CDR2 YYNGEE. V was shortened by 0 bases and J by 7 bases, with 11 bases between the two germline ends. For the CDR3, the DNA is TGTGCCAGCAGCGTAGGTTTAGGGGTGCAGCCCCAGCATTTT. Encoded protein: CASSVGLGVQPQHF.